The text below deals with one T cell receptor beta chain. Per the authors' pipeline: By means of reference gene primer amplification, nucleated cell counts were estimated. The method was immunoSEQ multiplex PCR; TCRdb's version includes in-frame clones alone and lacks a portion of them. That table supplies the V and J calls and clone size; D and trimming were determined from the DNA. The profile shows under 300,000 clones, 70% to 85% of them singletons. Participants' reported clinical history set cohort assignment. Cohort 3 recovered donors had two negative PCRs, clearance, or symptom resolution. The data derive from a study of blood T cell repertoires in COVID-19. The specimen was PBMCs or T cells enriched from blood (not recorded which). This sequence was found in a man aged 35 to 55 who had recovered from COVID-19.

CDR3 bases: TGTGCCAGCAGCGCCCCTAGCGCCCCGAACAATGAGCAGTTCTTC. As protein: CASSAPSAPNNEQFF. The chain recombines TRBV9 with TRBJ2-1; a weak D match, TRBD2 (6 bases). V was cut by 3 bases and J by 5 bases, with 15 bases left in between. The CDR3 is made up of 15 amino acids. Per germline, CDR1 SGDLS and CDR2 YYNGEE.